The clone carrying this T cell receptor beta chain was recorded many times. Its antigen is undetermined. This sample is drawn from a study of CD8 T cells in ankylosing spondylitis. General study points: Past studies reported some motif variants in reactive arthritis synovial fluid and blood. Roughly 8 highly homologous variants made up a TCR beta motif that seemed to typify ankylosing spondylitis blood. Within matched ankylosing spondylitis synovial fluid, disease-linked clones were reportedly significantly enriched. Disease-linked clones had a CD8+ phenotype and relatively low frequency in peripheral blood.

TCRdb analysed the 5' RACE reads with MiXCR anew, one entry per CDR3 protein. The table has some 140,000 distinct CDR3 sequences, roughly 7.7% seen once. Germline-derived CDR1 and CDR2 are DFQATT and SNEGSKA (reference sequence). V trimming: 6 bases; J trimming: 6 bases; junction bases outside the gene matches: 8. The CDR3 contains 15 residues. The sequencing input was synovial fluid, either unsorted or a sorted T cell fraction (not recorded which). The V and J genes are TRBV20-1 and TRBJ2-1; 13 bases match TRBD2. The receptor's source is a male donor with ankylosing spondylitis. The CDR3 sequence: CSAFTGTSGTNEQFF. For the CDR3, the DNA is TGCAGTGCCTTCACCGGGACTAGCGGGACCAATGAGCAGTTCTTC.